This T cell receptor (beta chain) was observed in a study of T-cell reconstitution after alpha-beta-depleted transplantation in children. CDR1 is SEHNR, CDR2 FQNEAQ, per germline (reference sequence). There are 17 residues in the CDR3. V shed 5 bases and J shed 0 bases, with 17 bases lying between them. The library targeted TCRbeta and was prepared with unique molecular identifiers. From the PCR reads, TCRdb called clonotypes with MiXCR, one entry per CDR3 protein. The table includes a few hundred thousand distinct CDR3 sequences, around 10% detected once. The sequence came from a human donor who donated a stem cell graft to a child with acute lymphoblastic leukemia. The V gene is TRBV7-9, the J gene TRBJ1-5, with a tentative D call TRBD1 (5 bases). The material was PBMCs from the stem cell graft donor, obtained from the stem cell graft. The CDR3 reads CASSPAGQGGSNQPQHF. DNA of the CDR3: TGTGCCAGCAGCCCTGCGGGGCAGGGCGGTAGCAATCAGCCCCAGCATTTT.